The 3 T cell receptor beta chains below come from one sample, sequenced in a study of blood T cells in healthy people across ages. For the second PCR, which ran for about 7 to 11 cycles, a sample-barcoded 5' primer and a J-beta primer mix were used. TCRdb reprocessed the 5' RACE reads via MiXCR and lists one record per CDR3 protein. In the table there are about 1.7 million distinct CDR3 sequences, approximately 30% of which are singletons. Sequenced sample: blood. The receptors were sampled from a woman aged 25 to 45 in good health.

There are many counts of this clonotype. This sequence joins TRBV9 and TRBJ2-5, with D unresolved. The CDR3 length is 13 residues. V lost 0 bases, J lost 2 bases, and 5 bases lay in between. CDR1 is SGDLS and CDR2 is YYNGEE in the germline V gene. The DNA for the CDR3 is TGTGCCAGCAGCGTAGCCTCTCAAGAGACCCAGTACTTC. It encodes CASSVASQETQYF.

This chain connects TRBV7-2 to TRBJ1-2; maybe TRBD1 (6 bases). Per the germline V gene, CDR1 is SGHTA and CDR2 is FQGNSA. V was shortened by 5 bases and J by 6 bases, with 10 bases between the two germline ends. The CDR3 consists of 12 residues. CDR3 sequence reads: CASSAKGDGYTF. CDR3 sequence (DNA): TGTGCCAGCAGCGCTAAGGGGGATGGCTACACCTTC.

Many counts were recorded for this clonotype. V is TRBV29-1 and J is TRBJ2-5; 8 bases match TRBD1. CDR1 and CDR2 (germline): SQVTM, ANQGSEA. Losses at the gene ends were 4 bases for V and 2 bases for J; bases not matched to a gene: 3. This CDR3 has 13 amino acids. The CDR3 bases are TGCAGCGTTGGGACAGGGAGGCAAGAGACCCAGTACTTC. This codes for CSVGTGRQETQYF.